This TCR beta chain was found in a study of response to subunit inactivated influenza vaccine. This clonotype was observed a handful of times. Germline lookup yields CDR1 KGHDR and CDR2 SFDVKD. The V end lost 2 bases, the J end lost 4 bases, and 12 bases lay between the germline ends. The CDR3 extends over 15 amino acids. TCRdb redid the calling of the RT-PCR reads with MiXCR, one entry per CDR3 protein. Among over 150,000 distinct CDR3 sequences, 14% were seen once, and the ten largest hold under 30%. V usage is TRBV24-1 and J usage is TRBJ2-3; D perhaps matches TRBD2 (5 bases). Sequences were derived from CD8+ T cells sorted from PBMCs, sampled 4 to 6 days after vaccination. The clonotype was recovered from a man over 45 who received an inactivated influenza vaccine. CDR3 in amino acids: CATSDSEGVADTQYF. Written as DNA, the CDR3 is TGTGCCACCAGTGATTCCGAGGGTGTTGCAGATACGCAGTATTTT.